The present T cell receptor (beta chain) was sequenced within a study of tumor-infiltrating lymphocytes in primary liver carcinoma. About this clonotype: Antigen: not known. Just one base apart from a much larger clone, this may be a read error.

Scientists recovered RNA and DNA together from approximately 20-30 mg of unsorted bulk tissue. Whichever tumor sample was examined, it had over 80% viable tumor cells. Making TCR beta cDNA involved around 500 ng total RNA and a constant-region primer. Three-round nested multiplex PCR performed with slightly modified ARM-PCR produced the TCR beta libraries. Running roughly 10 cycles apiece, the first two PCR rounds relied on TRBV1-TRBV30 forward primers together with a C-beta reverse primer. Using its own MiXCR run on the multiplex PCR reads, TCRdb lists one record per CDR3 protein. The sample has 44,000 or so distinct CDR3 sequences, approximately 70% seen once; the top ten hold roughly 27%. The study, taken as a whole, reports: Tumor specimens were characterized by a significantly higher top-250-clone fraction than blood (p = 0.039).

Germline V lookup: CDR1 SEHNR, CDR2 FQNEAQ (reference sequence). CDR3 size: 15 residues. The gene calls are TRBV7-9 and TRBJ1-2; D is undetermined. The clonotype originates from a man aged 35-49 years with primary liver carcinoma and hepatitis B virus infection. Material for sequencing was liver tumor tissue from sampling region 5. Documented subset: tumor region T5, tumor centre. This CDR3 is CASSTSKAANYGYIF. The CDR3 nucleotides read TGTGCCAGCAGCACCTCGAAGGCAGCTAACTATGGCTACATCTTC.